The present T cell receptor beta chain was sequenced within a study of cytomegalovirus exposure and HLA in healthy donors. CDR1 and CDR2 from the germline V gene are SGHDT and YYEEEE. The V gene end was trimmed by 2 bases and the J gene end by 5 bases; junction bases not matched to a gene: 12. This CDR3 is 16 amino acids long. Study conclusions and caveats: TCR beta sequences numbering 15,000 to 20,000 were associated with HLA alleles at 0.05 false discovery rate in a later analysis. Serostatus for CMV was the only available immune exposure information. For most TCR beta V segments, an earlier analysis put the productive rate at about 90% or about 30% of the time.

The PCR made use of 60 Vbeta and 13 Jbeta primers. TCRdb's copy holds only in-frame clones and misses some; the assay was immunoSEQ multiplex PCR. The table lists roughly 170,000 clones, approximately 78% of them singletons. As for this clone: Its target is not known.

V gene TRBV5-6 combines with J gene TRBJ2-5, with 7 nucleotides matching TRBD2. The TCR comes from a woman aged 18-30 years in good health and CMV-seronegative. The material sequenced was PBMCs. CDR3 DNA: TGTGCCAGCAGCTTCCGTTGGGGAGGGAGGTTTGAGACCCAGTACTTC. Encoded protein: CASSFRWGGRFETQYF.